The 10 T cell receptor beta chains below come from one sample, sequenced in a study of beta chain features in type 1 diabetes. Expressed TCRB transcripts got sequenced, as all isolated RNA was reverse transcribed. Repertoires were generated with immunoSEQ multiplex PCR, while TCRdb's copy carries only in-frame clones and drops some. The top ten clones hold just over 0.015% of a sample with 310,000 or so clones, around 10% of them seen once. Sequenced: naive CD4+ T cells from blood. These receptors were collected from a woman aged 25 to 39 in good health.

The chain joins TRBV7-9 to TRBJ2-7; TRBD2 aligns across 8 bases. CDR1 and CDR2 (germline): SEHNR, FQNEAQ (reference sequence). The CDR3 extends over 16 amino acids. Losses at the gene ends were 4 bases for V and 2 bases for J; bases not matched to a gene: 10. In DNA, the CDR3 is TGTGCCAGCAGCTACGGAGCGGGAGTAGGGACCTACGAGCAGTACTTC. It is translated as CASSYGAGVGTYEQYF.

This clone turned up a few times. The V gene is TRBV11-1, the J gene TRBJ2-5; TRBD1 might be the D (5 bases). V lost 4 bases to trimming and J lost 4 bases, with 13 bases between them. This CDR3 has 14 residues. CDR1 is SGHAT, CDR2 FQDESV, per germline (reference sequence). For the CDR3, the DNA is TGTGCCAGCAGCTCGGGTCAGGGCCTAGAGACCCAGTACTTC. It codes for CASSSGQGLETQYF.

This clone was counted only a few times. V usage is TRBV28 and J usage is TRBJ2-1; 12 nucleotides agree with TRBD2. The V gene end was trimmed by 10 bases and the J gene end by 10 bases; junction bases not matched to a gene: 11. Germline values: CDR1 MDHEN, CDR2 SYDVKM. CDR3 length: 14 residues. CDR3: CATRPGLAGREQFF. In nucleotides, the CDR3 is TGTGCCACCCGCCCGGGACTAGCGGGTCGGGAGCAGTTCTTC.

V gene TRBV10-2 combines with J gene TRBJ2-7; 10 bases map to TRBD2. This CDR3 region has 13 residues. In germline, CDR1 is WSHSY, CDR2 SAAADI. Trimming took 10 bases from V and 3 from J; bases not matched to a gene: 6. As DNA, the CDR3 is TGCGCCACCAAGCGGGAGGGGGTCTACGAGCAGTACTTC. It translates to CATKREGVYEQYF.

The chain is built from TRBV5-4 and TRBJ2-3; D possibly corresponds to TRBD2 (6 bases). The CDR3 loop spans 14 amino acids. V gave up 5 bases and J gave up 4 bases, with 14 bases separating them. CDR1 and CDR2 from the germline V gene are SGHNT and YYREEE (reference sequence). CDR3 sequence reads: CASRESGEPDTQYF. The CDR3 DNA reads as TGTGCCAGCAGAGAATCGGGGGAACCAGATACGCAGTATTTT.

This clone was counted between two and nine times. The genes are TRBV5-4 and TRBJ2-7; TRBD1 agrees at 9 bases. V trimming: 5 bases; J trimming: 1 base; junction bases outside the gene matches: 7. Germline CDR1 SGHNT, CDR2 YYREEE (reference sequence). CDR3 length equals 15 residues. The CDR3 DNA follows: TGTGCCAGCAGAAAAACAGGGGGCCCTTCCTACGAGCAGTACTTC. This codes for CASRKTGGPSYEQYF. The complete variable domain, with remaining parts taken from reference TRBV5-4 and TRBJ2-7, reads ETGVTQSPTHLIKTRGQQVTLRCSSQSGHNTVSWYQQALGQGPQFIFQYYREEENGRGNFPPRFSGLQFPNYSSELNVNALELDDSALYLCASRKTGGPSYEQYFGPGTRLTVT.

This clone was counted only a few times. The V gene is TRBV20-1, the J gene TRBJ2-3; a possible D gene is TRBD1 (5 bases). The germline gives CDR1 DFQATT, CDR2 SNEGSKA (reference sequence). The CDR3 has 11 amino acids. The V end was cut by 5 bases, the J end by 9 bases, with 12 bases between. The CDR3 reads CSAGATPTQYF. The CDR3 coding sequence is TGCAGTGCTGGGGCCACTCCGACGCAGTATTTT.

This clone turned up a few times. The CDR3: CASSLVSGTGTDTQYF. CDR3 coding DNA: TGTGCCAGCAGCTTGGTTAGCGGGACCGGGACAGATACGCAGTATTTT. The chain joins TRBV5-6 to TRBJ2-3; 8 nucleotides match TRBD2. J gave up 3 bases and V 0 bases, and 6 bases lay outside the gene matches. Germline V CDR1 and CDR2: SGHDT, YYEEEE. CDR3 length: 16 amino acids.

The chain's CDR3 is CASSQGAGMNTEAFF. CDR3 bases: TGTGCCAGCTCACAGGGGGCAGGGATGAACACTGAAGCTTTCTTT. The rearrangement joins TRBV18 to TRBJ1-1; 7 bases align to TRBD1. The CDR3 spans 15 residues. V shed 4 bases and J 0 bases; nucleotides not matched to a gene: 5. Germline CDR1 reads KGHSH; CDR2 reads LQKENI. The whole variable domain, remainder taken from reference TRBV18 and TRBJ1-1, is NAGVMQNPRHLVRRRGQEARLRCSPMKGHSHVYWYRQLPEEGLKFMVYLQKENIIDESGMPKERFSAEFPKEGPSILRIQQVVRGDSAAYFCASSQGAGMNTEAFFGQGTRLTVV.

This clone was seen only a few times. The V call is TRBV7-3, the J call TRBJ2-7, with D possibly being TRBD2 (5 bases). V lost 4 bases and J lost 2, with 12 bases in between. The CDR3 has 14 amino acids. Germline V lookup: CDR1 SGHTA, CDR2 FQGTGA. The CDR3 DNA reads TGTGCCAGCAGCTCAGGACTCCCCCCCTACGAGCAGTACTTC. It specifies CASSSGLPPYEQYF.